These T cell receptor beta chains were read from a single sample in a study of Graves' ophthalmopathy and Graves' hyperthyroidism. Using its own MiXCR run on the multiplex PCR reads, TCRdb lists one record per CDR3 protein. The sample includes around 1.1 million distinct CDR3 sequences, roughly two fifths of them seen just once. Material for sequencing was peripheral blood or thyroid tissue (not recorded which). All receptors come from an adult man with Graves' hyperthyroidism. The CDR3 runs from the conserved cysteine through the conserved F or W. Each record gives: V gene, J gene, D gene, clone size, CDR3 DNA, CDR3 protein. The D gene is left open where the match is weak. Clone size is shown for a subset of rows, as once, few, many or a class of expanded clone.

v_gene: TRBV5-1; j_gene: TRBJ1-1; d_gene: -; abundance: -; CDR3nt: TGCGCCAGCAGCTTGGGTGGGGGGGTTGGCACTGAAGCTTTCTTT; CDR3aa: CASSLGGGVGTEAFF
v_gene: TRBV20-1; j_gene: TRBJ1-6; d_gene: -; abundance: few; CDR3nt: TGCAGTGCTAGCCAGGTCAGGGAGGCTTCACCCCTCCACTTT; CDR3aa: CSASQVREASPLHF
v_gene: TRBV13; j_gene: TRBJ1-5; d_gene: -; abundance: -; CDR3nt: TGTGCCAGCAGCTTAGAAGGCAGGGGAGGTAGCAATCAGCCCCAGCATTTT; CDR3aa: CASSLEGRGGSNQPQHF
v_gene: TRBV2; j_gene: TRBJ1-2; d_gene: TRBD1; abundance: once; CDR3nt: TGTGCCAGCACCCTCCTACAGGGGGCGGCTGGCTACACCTTC; CDR3aa: CASTLLQGAAGYTF
v_gene: TRBV19; j_gene: TRBJ1-4; d_gene: -; abundance: many; CDR3nt: TGTGCCAGCCACCGGGAGGGAAATGAAAAACTGTTTTTT; CDR3aa: CASHREGNEKLFF
v_gene: TRBV15; j_gene: TRBJ1-4; d_gene: -; abundance: many; CDR3nt: TGTGCCACCAGAGATGGGTCAGGAGAAAAACTGTTTTTT; CDR3aa: CATRDGSGEKLFF
v_gene: TRBV9; j_gene: TRBJ2-5; d_gene: TRBD2; abundance: many; CDR3nt: TGTGCCAGCAGCGTGGATAGCGGGAGTGAGACCCAGTACTTC; CDR3aa: CASSVDSGSETQYF
v_gene: TRBV7-2; j_gene: TRBJ1-4; d_gene: -; abundance: few; CDR3nt: TGTGCCAGCAGCTTAGGGAGTAGAAATGAAAAACTGTTTTTT; CDR3aa: CASSLGSRNEKLFF
v_gene: TRBV7-2; j_gene: TRBJ2-7; d_gene: TRBD2; abundance: many; CDR3nt: TGTGCCAGCAGCTCATACTTGACTAGCGGATACGAGCAGTACTTC; CDR3aa: CASSSYLTSGYEQYF
v_gene: TRBV14; j_gene: TRBJ2-5; d_gene: TRBD2; abundance: -; CDR3nt: TGTGCCAGCAGCCTGGGGCGGGGGACGCAAGAGCCCCAGTACTTC; CDR3aa: CASSLGRGTQEPQYF
v_gene: TRBV11-3; j_gene: TRBJ1-3; d_gene: -; abundance: -; CDR3nt: TGTGCCAGCAGCTTAGGAGTCAGGGCTGGCAATGAAAACACCATATATTTT; CDR3aa: CASSLGVRAGNENTIYF
v_gene: TRBV2; j_gene: TRBJ1-6; d_gene: -; abundance: few; CDR3nt: TGTGCCAGCAGTGAAGCTCGGGGAAATTCACCCCTCCACTTT; CDR3aa: CASSEARGNSPLHF
v_gene: TRBV14; j_gene: TRBJ2-7; d_gene: TRBD1; abundance: many; CDR3nt: TGTGCCAGCAGCCAAAAGAGGGGCGGACAGGGAGTCGGCGAGCAGTACTTC; CDR3aa: CASSQKRGGQGVGEQYF
v_gene: TRBV19; j_gene: TRBJ1-5; d_gene: -; abundance: many; CDR3nt: TGTGCCAGTAGTATTACAGACAGGTCCTATCAGCCCCAGCATTTT; CDR3aa: CASSITDRSYQPQHF
v_gene: TRBV6-5; j_gene: TRBJ1-5; d_gene: -; abundance: -; CDR3nt: TGTGCCAGCACCTTTGGAGGGGAAGGCAATCAGCCCCAGCATTTT; CDR3aa: CASTFGGEGNQPQHF
v_gene: TRBV15; j_gene: TRBJ1-1; d_gene: -; abundance: few; CDR3nt: TGTGCCACCAGAAAGAGGCGCGACACTGAAGCTTTCTTT; CDR3aa: CATRKRRDTEAFF
v_gene: TRBV5-4; j_gene: TRBJ2-3; d_gene: -; abundance: -; CDR3nt: TGTGCCAGCAGCTTGGGCCCAACGCCGGGATCTAGCACAGATACGCAGTATTTT; CDR3aa: CASSLGPTPGSSTDTQYF
v_gene: TRBV7-9; j_gene: TRBJ2-6; d_gene: -; abundance: -; CDR3nt: TGTGCCAGCAGCTCCTCCGACAGGGCCAACGTCCTGACTTTC; CDR3aa: CASSSSDRANVLTF
v_gene: TRBV7-6; j_gene: TRBJ1-4; d_gene: -; abundance: many; CDR3nt: TGTGCCAGCAGATTGGGTGAAAAACTGTTTTTT; CDR3aa: CASRLGEKLFF
v_gene: TRBV7-2; j_gene: TRBJ1-1; d_gene: -; abundance: many; CDR3nt: TGTGCCAGCAGCTTAAGCAGGGGACCGAACACTGAAGCTTTCTTT; CDR3aa: CASSLSRGPNTEAFF
v_gene: TRBV15; j_gene: TRBJ1-5; d_gene: -; abundance: -; CDR3nt: TGTGCCACCAGCAGAGATCACGACAGCGGGCAGGATCAGCCCCAGCATTTT; CDR3aa: CATSRDHDSGQDQPQHF
v_gene: TRBV14; j_gene: TRBJ1-2; d_gene: -; abundance: -; CDR3nt: TGTGCCAGCACTTCCAATTTCGACCTCTATGGCTACACCTTC; CDR3aa: CASTSNFDLYGYTF
v_gene: TRBV25-1; j_gene: TRBJ1-4; d_gene: -; abundance: -; CDR3nt: TGTGCCACCAGCAGCCACCCGGAACCGAATGAAAAACTGTTTTTT; CDR3aa: CATSSHPEPNEKLFF
v_gene: TRBV29-1; j_gene: TRBJ2-2; d_gene: -; abundance: -; CDR3nt: TGCAGCGTTACCGGGACACCCAACACCGGGGAGCTGTTTTTT; CDR3aa: CSVTGTPNTGELFF
v_gene: TRBV5-8; j_gene: TRBJ2-5; d_gene: TRBD2; abundance: few; CDR3nt: TGTGCCAGCAGCTCCAGGACTAGCGAGGAGACCCAGTACTTC; CDR3aa: CASSSRTSEETQYF
v_gene: TRBV10-3; j_gene: TRBJ1-1; d_gene: -; abundance: few; CDR3nt: TGTGCCAGCACTCCAACAGGGTTGACTGAAGCTTTCTTT; CDR3aa: CASTPTGLTEAFF
v_gene: TRBV11-3; j_gene: TRBJ2-2; d_gene: -; abundance: -; CDR3nt: TGTGCCAGCAGCCGCTGGGGGAAGGAGACCGGGGAGCTGTTTTTT; CDR3aa: CASSRWGKETGELFF
v_gene: TRBV4-2; j_gene: TRBJ1-5; d_gene: -; abundance: few; CDR3nt: TGTGCCAGCAGCCAAGGGGAAGGGGGAAGTCAGCCCCAGCATTTT; CDR3aa: CASSQGEGGSQPQHF
v_gene: TRBV19; j_gene: TRBJ2-5; d_gene: -; abundance: -; CDR3nt: TGTGCCAGTAGTACGCGGGACAGAGCTCAAGAGACCCGGTACTTC; CDR3aa: CASSTRDRAQETRYF
v_gene: TRBV7-2; j_gene: TRBJ1-1; d_gene: -; abundance: many; CDR3nt: TGTGCCAGCAGCTTAAGTTCGACAGGGAACACTGAAGCTTTCTTT; CDR3aa: CASSLSSTGNTEAFF
v_gene: TRBV7-8; j_gene: TRBJ1-5; d_gene: -; abundance: -; CDR3nt: TGTGCCAGCGGGGGAGTAGATCAGCCCCAGCATTTT; CDR3aa: CASGGVDQPQHF
v_gene: TRBV11-1; j_gene: TRBJ2-5; d_gene: -; abundance: -; CDR3nt: TGTGCCAGCAGCCACGACCGCGGAGAGACCCAGTACTTC; CDR3aa: CASSHDRGETQYF
v_gene: TRBV5-1; j_gene: TRBJ1-2; d_gene: TRBD1; abundance: many; CDR3nt: TGCGCCAGCAGCTACGGACAGGCGTTAGATGGCTACACCTTC; CDR3aa: CASSYGQALDGYTF
v_gene: TRBV30; j_gene: TRBJ2-7; d_gene: TRBD2; abundance: few; CDR3nt: TGTGCCTGGAGTCCATGGGGGGGCTACGAGCAGTACTTC; CDR3aa: CAWSPWGGYEQYF
v_gene: TRBV14; j_gene: TRBJ1-5; d_gene: TRBD1; abundance: many; CDR3nt: TGTGCCAGCAGCCCCGGGACAGGGAATCAGCCCCAGCATTTT; CDR3aa: CASSPGTGNQPQHF
v_gene: TRBV6-5; j_gene: TRBJ1-1; d_gene: -; abundance: many; CDR3nt: TGTGCCAGCAGGTCGGGGGAGACCACTGAAGCTTTCTTT; CDR3aa: CASRSGETTEAFF
v_gene: TRBV7-8; j_gene: TRBJ1-4; d_gene: -; abundance: once; CDR3nt: TGTGCCAGCAGCCAAGTATCCTGGTCAAATGAAAAACTGTTTTTT; CDR3aa: CASSQVSWSNEKLFF
v_gene: TRBV7-2; j_gene: TRBJ1-1; d_gene: -; abundance: many; CDR3nt: TGTGCCAGCAGCTTAAGGGGTCGTGGACAAGGAAACACTGAAGCTTTCTTT; CDR3aa: CASSLRGRGQGNTEAFF
v_gene: TRBV15; j_gene: TRBJ2-7; d_gene: -; abundance: -; CDR3nt: TGTGCCACCAGCAGCTCCCATAGCTCCTACGAGCAGTACTTC; CDR3aa: CATSSSHSSYEQYF
v_gene: TRBV11-2; j_gene: TRBJ1-5; d_gene: -; abundance: -; CDR3nt: TGTGCCAGCAGCATGGCAGGGCAGCCCCAGCATTTT; CDR3aa: CASSMAGQPQHF
v_gene: TRBV2; j_gene: TRBJ2-5; d_gene: -; abundance: many; CDR3nt: TGTGCCAGCAGCGACTGGGGGGAGACCCAGTACTTC; CDR3aa: CASSDWGETQYF
v_gene: TRBV7-2; j_gene: TRBJ2-5; d_gene: TRBD2; abundance: many; CDR3nt: TGTGCCAGCAGCTTTCGTCGGGGGGGCCAAGAGACCCAGTACTTC; CDR3aa: CASSFRRGGQETQYF
v_gene: TRBV24-1; j_gene: TRBJ2-5; d_gene: TRBD2; abundance: -; CDR3nt: TGTGCCACCAGTGAAACTAGCGGGGGCCCAGAGACCCAGTACTTC; CDR3aa: CATSETSGGPETQYF
v_gene: TRBV29-1; j_gene: TRBJ1-1; d_gene: TRBD1; abundance: -; CDR3nt: TGCAGCGTTGAAGGGACCGGGACAGCGAACACTGAAGCTTTCTTT; CDR3aa: CSVEGTGTANTEAFF
v_gene: TRBV5-1; j_gene: TRBJ1-4; d_gene: -; abundance: few; CDR3nt: TGTGCCAGCAGCTTGGGAGTGGGAGAAAAACTGTTTTTT; CDR3aa: CASSLGVGEKLFF
v_gene: TRBV19; j_gene: TRBJ1-5; d_gene: TRBD1; abundance: many; CDR3nt: TGTGCCAGTACCCCCCGACAGGGGGGTAGTCAGCCCCAGCATTTT; CDR3aa: CASTPRQGGSQPQHF
v_gene: TRBV11-2; j_gene: TRBJ1-5; d_gene: -; abundance: -; CDR3nt: TGTGCCAGCAGCTTATCCGTCGGCAGCAATCAGCCCCATCATTTT; CDR3aa: CASSLSVGSNQPHHF
v_gene: TRBV27; j_gene: TRBJ1-6; d_gene: -; abundance: -; CDR3nt: TGTGCCAGCAGTTTTGGGCAGAACTATAATTCACCCCTCCACTTT; CDR3aa: CASSFGQNYNSPLHF
v_gene: TRBV20-1; j_gene: TRBJ2-7; d_gene: -; abundance: few; CDR3nt: TGCAGTGCTGGGCGGGCGAGCTCCTCCTACGAGCAGTACTTC; CDR3aa: CSAGRASSSYEQYF
v_gene: TRBV19; j_gene: TRBJ1-5; d_gene: -; abundance: many; CDR3nt: TGTGCCAGTAGTATACCCCCCCCTACCCGCAATCAGCCCCAGCATTTT; CDR3aa: CASSIPPPTRNQPQHF
v_gene: TRBV10-3; j_gene: TRBJ2-7; d_gene: -; abundance: few; CDR3nt: TGTGCCATCAGTGAGAGGGGGGGGCAGGTCAGCTCCTACGAGCAGTACTTC; CDR3aa: CAISERGGQVSSYEQYF
v_gene: TRBV10-3; j_gene: TRBJ2-7; d_gene: -; abundance: once; CDR3nt: TGTGCCATCAGTGACGACGAGCAGTACTTC; CDR3aa: CAISDDEQYF
v_gene: TRBV10-3; j_gene: TRBJ1-5; d_gene: TRBD1; abundance: -; CDR3nt: TGTGCCATCAGTGACTCAGGGGGATTTCAGCCCCAGCATTTT; CDR3aa: CAISDSGGFQPQHF
v_gene: TRBV12-3/TRBV12-4; j_gene: TRBJ1-2; d_gene: TRBD1; abundance: few; CDR3nt: TGTGCCAGCAGCCCCATCCGGGACAGGGGCCGTGGCTACACCTTC; CDR3aa: CASSPIRDRGRGYTF
v_gene: TRBV25-1; j_gene: TRBJ1-2; d_gene: TRBD1; abundance: -; CDR3nt: TGTGCCAGCAGTGGACGAGGACACCCCCGGGACAGTGATGGCTACACCTTC; CDR3aa: CASSGRGHPRDSDGYTF